The 7 T cell receptor beta chains given below trace back to one sample, sequenced in a study of T cell repertoires in cytomegalovirus infection. TCRdb itself ran the reads through MiXCR, one entry per CDR3 protein. In the table there are under 200,000 distinct CDR3 sequences, approximately 9.7% of which are singletons. Material: PBMCs. All receptors derive from a human donor in good health (CMV status not recorded). Some clones in this sample may be carry-over from other donors' samples.

This clonotype has ten or more counts. The chain has TRBV28 and TRBJ2-3; D is undetermined. V was trimmed by 10 bases and J by 4 bases, leaving 21 bases between them. Germline assignment: CDR1 MDHEN and CDR2 SYDVKM. The CDR3 loop spans 15 amino acids. CDR3 in amino acids: CAIQTIYKGSDTQYF. DNA of the CDR3: TGTGCCATACAGACGATCTATAAAGGGTCAGATACGCAGTATTTT.

This clonotype was counted ten times or more. J is TRBJ1-5 and V is TRBV7-8, with 7 nucleotides matching TRBD1. The CDR3 has 16 residues. Germline V gives CDR1 SGHVS, CDR2 FQNEAQ. V lost 5 bases to trimming and J lost 3 bases; unmatched junction nucleotides: 10. The CDR3 protein is CASSLSDRVVNQPQHF. CDR3 nucleotides: TGTGCCAGCAGCCTGAGTGACAGGGTGGTCAATCAGCCCCAGCATTTT.

In its sample, this clonotype was seen a few times. The chain combines TRBV28 with TRBJ2-5, with 8 bases that match TRBD1. The ends lost 2 bases at V and 1 base at J; junction bases unmatched: 6. Germline values: CDR1 MDHEN, CDR2 SYDVKM. CDR3 length: 16 residues. The CDR3 DNA follows: TGTGCCAGCAGTTTACAGGGGGCGATGAGCCAAGAGACCCAGTACTTC. Translated, it gives CASSLQGAMSQETQYF.

The V call is TRBV12-3 or TRBV12-4, the J call TRBJ2-7; 7 bases are shared with TRBD1. This CDR3 contains 14 residues. V lost 5 bases to trimming and J lost 4 bases; unmatched junction nucleotides: 8. Here the CDR3 reads CASSETGTEYEQYF. Here the CDR3 DNA reads TGTGCCAGCAGTGAAACCGGGACAGAGTACGAGCAGTACTTC.

This clonotype was recorded at least ten times. The chain couples TRBV12-3 or TRBV12-4 to TRBJ2-1; D is tentatively TRBD1 or TRBD2 (5 bases each). The CDR3 extends over 15 amino acids. Deletions cut 5 bases from V and 2 bases from J, with 13 bases between. The CDR3 region is CASSAQWDPYNEQFF. The CDR3 DNA sequence: TGTGCCAGCAGTGCTCAGTGGGACCCCTACAATGAGCAGTTCTTC.

This clonotype came up many times. The V call is TRBV29-1, the J call TRBJ2-3; TRBD2 matches 14 bases. CDR1 is SQVTM and CDR2 is ANQGSEA in the germline V gene. CDR3 length equals 14 residues. V lost 4 bases and J lost 10; bases outside the gene matches: 7. The CDR3 coding sequence is TGCAGCGTTGGGCTTGGGACTAGCGGGAGTGCGCAGTATTTT. Its protein is CSVGLGTSGSAQYF.

This clonotype appeared once. The chain combines TRBV28 with TRBJ2-5; D is possibly TRBD1 or TRBD2 (5 bases each). There are 16 residues in the CDR3. CDR1 is MDHEN and CDR2 is SYDVKM in the germline V gene. Trimming took 0 bases from V and 3 from J, leaving 14 bases between them. The CDR3 loop reads CASSLWGVLGEETQYF. CDR3 bases: TGTGCCAGCAGTTTATGGGGGGTCCTGGGGGAAGAGACCCAGTACTTC.